This entry features one T cell receptor (beta chain) sequence. The sequencing template was cDNA reverse transcribed from extracted RNA. Some clones are missing from TCRdb's copy, which holds only in-frame ones; the method was immunoSEQ multiplex PCR. The sample includes 150,000 or so clones, about 70% seen only once; the top ten take over 9.5%. This record comes from a study of CD8+ T cells in alopecia areata. Germline assignment: CDR1 SGDLS and CDR2 YYNGEE. Trimming left V 2 bases short and J 2 bases short, with 6 bases between. This CDR3 is built from 13 residues. This chain links TRBV9 with TRBJ2-3, with D uncertain. This receptor was obtained from a human donor with alopecia areata. The source was CD8+ T cells sorted from blood, collected at week 0. In nucleotides, the CDR3 is TGTGCCAGCAGCGTCGGCTACACAGATACGCAGTATTTT. Translating it yields CASSVGYTDTQYF. Drawing the rest from reference TRBV9 and TRBJ2-3, the complete variable domain is DSGVTQTPKHLITATGQRVTLRCSPRSGDLSVYWYQQSLDQGLQFLIQYYNGEERAKGNILERFSAQQFPDLHSELNLSSLELGDSALYFCASSVGYTDTQYFGPGTRLTVL.